This is a list of T cell receptor beta chains from one sample in a study of T cells in Graves' hyperthyroidism and ophthalmopathy. Each CDR3 protein is one row after TCRdb ran MiXCR on the multiplex PCR reads. Of about 260,000 distinct CDR3 sequences listed, about 25% were seen once; the top ten hold more than 25%. Sample: blood. The receptors were gathered from a man in his forties with Graves' hyperthyroidism that later progressed to Graves' ophthalmopathy. Both conserved end residues are part of each CDR3. Each record gives: CDR3 protein, V gene, D gene. D genes are given only for firm matches.

CASSPRATNTEAFF | TRBV7-3 | .
CSVDGGEAFF | TRBV29-1 | .
CATSETIGGYTF | TRBV24-1 | .
CASGSGSGGYTF | TRBV12-3/TRBV12-4 | .
CASSPQGEGNQPQHF | TRBV28 | .
CATSDPGLAGETQYF | TRBV24-1 | TRBD2
CASSPRQKGSGTGELFF | TRBV28 | .
CASETARSYEQYF | TRBV2 | .
CASSENGGITQPQHF | TRBV2 | .
CASSYSGTGVWEQYF | TRBV6-5 | .
CASSIDSRGYEQYF | TRBV19 | .
CAISEGQTYQPQHF | TRBV10-3 | .
CASSVSVDRGTEAFF | TRBV9 | .
CASSFFLCRLMRRHGDIQYF | TRBV7-3 | .
CASSPGQRSYEQYF | TRBV3-1 | .
CASIGWDLGGVEQYF | TRBV5-5 | .
CASGPKWALTETQYF | TRBV12-5 | .
CASSYSSPEGEQYF | TRBV6-5 | .
CASSPAVGEQYF | TRBV7-9 | .
CASSILLAGGPRELFF | TRBV19 | TRBD2
CASSLVGGKNIQYF | TRBV7-8 | .
CASSWTDSNQPQHF | TRBV6-2/TRBV6-3 | .
CASSYDSGKAFF | TRBV6-2/TRBV6-3 | .
CASSQGNLGTQYF | TRBV14 | .
CSARDRGRQYGYTF | TRBV20-1 | .
CASSLGGNTEAFF | TRBV12-3/TRBV12-4 | .
CAISELRLAVEQYF | TRBV10-3 | .
CAISRQAMNTEAFF | TRBV10-3 | .
CASSEQYF | TRBV2 | .
CASSPMPLADQPQHF | TRBV18 | .
CASSIRDRYEQYF | TRBV28 | TRBD1
CASSRGDSLNTEAFF | TRBV3-1 | TRBD1
CASSYSSRDYSPLHF | TRBV6-2/TRBV6-3 | .
CSVVGGRETQYF | TRBV29-1 | .
CASSDHSRGQNYGYTF | TRBV6-1 | TRBD1
CASQGLAGQQYF | TRBV30 | .
CASSLGLAGGPTGELFF | TRBV11-2 | TRBD2
CASSADRVAEAFF | TRBV6-2/TRBV6-3 | TRBD1
CASNIDGAPNTGELFF | TRBV12-3/TRBV12-4 | .
CASSYFGATEAFF | TRBV6-5 | .
CASTEEGGYTF | TRBV6-1 | .
CASSPQGQVIYEQYF | TRBV18 | TRBD1